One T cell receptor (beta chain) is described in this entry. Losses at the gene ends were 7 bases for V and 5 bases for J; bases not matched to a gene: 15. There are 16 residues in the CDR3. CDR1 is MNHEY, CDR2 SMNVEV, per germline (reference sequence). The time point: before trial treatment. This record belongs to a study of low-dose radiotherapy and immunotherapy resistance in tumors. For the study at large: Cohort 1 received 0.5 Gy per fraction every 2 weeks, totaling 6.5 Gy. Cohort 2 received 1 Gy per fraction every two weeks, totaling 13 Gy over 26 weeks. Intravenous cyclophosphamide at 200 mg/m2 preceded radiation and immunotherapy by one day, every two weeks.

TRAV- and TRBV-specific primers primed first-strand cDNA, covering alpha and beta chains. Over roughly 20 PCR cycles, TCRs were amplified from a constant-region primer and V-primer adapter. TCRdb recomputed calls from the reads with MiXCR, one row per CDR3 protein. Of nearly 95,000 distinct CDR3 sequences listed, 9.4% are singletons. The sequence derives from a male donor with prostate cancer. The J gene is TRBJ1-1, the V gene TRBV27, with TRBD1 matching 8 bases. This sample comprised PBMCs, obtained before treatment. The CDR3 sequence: CASNPRDRSYGTEAFF. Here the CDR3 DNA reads TGTGCCAGCAATCCAAGGGACAGGAGCTATGGTACTGAAGCTTTCTTT.